These 10 T cell receptor beta chains share one sample of origin, sequenced in a study of sequential checkpoint blockade in melanoma. Clones were sequenced by immunoSEQ multiplex PCR, and TCRdb holds only the in-frame ones, with some missing. The table shows under 6,000 clones, with 22% occurring only once. Treatment reported: randomized to nivolumab then ipilimumab (arm A) or the reverse (arm B). This specimen was tumor tissue (inferred from file names), taken from a patient given nivolumab and ipilimumab in sequence. Source of these receptors: a human donor with melanoma.

The CDR3 loop is CASSLSRHEKLFF. The CDR3 nucleotides are TGTGCCAGCAGCTTATCCAGGCACGAAAAACTGTTTTTT. The chain recombines TRBV7-2 with TRBJ1-4; no clear D gene. V lost 2 bases and J lost 8, with 9 bases in between. This CDR3 spans 13 amino acids. Per the germline V gene, CDR1 is SGHTA and CDR2 is FQGNSA.

By sample share, this clone is medium-sized (0.01 to 0.1%). V gene TRBV6-1 combines with J gene TRBJ1-2, with D tentatively TRBD1 (5 bases). The germline gives CDR1 MNHNS, CDR2 SASEGT. V was cut by 1 base and J by 8 bases, with 8 bases left in between. This CDR3 is built from 12 residues. CDR3 nucleotides: TGTGCCAGCAGTGAAGTCGGGGACGGCTACACCTTC. Its protein product is CASSEVGDGYTF.

This rearrangement joins TRBV18 to TRBJ2-6; D is unclear. Looked up from germline, CDR1 is KGHSH and CDR2 is LQKENI. V was pared by 1 base and J by 1 base, with 11 bases between. The CDR3 is 17 residues long. The DNA of the CDR3 is TGTGCCAGCTCACCACGGGCAGGAGTATCTGGGGCCAACGTCCTGACTTTC. This gives the protein CASSPRAGVSGANVLTF.

This chain connects TRBV18 to TRBJ1-2; D not certain. V lost 3 bases, J lost 1 base, and 6 bases lay in between. Germline V lookup: CDR1 KGHSH, CDR2 LQKENI. The CDR3 loop spans 13 amino acids. CDR3: CASSPDDNYGYTF. CDR3 nucleotide sequence: TGTGCCAGCTCACCGGACGATAACTATGGCTACACCTTC.

This clone rates as medium-sized (0.01 to 0.1%). Here the CDR3 DNA reads TGTGCCAGCAGCGTAGTACTGGGGGACACTGAAGCTTTCTTT. As protein: CASSVVLGDTEAFF. This chain joins TRBV9 and TRBJ1-1, with a possible D match to TRBD1 (5 bases). The V and J ends lost 0 bases and 3 bases respectively, with 9 bases between them. The CDR3 totals 14 residues. Germline CDR1 SGDLS, CDR2 YYNGEE. The full variable domain, with the rest looked up from reference TRBV9 and TRBJ1-1, is DSGVTQTPKHLITATGQRVTLRCSPRSGDLSVYWYQQSLDQGLQFLIQYYNGEERAKGNILERFSAQQFPDLHSELNLSSLELGDSALYFCASSVVLGDTEAFFGQGTRLTVV.

This clone was seen many times. The chain employs TRBV6-8 and TRBJ1-6, with D possibly TRBD1 on 6 matching bases. The V end lost 2 bases, the J end lost 9 bases, and 17 bases lay between the germline ends. CDR1 MNHGY and CDR2 SAAAGT come from the germline V gene. This CDR3 comprises 16 residues. This CDR3 is CASSYTPGGSGSPLHF. The CDR3 nucleotides are TGTGCCAGCAGTTACACCCCCGGGGGCTCGGGTTCACCCCTCCACTTT.

This chain uses TRBV11-3 with TRBJ1-3; 7 bases map to TRBD1. This CDR3 has 17 amino acids. Germline CDR1 reads SGHNT; CDR2 reads YENEEA. The V segment lost 5 bases and the J segment 0 bases; nucleotides outside the gene matches: 10. In DNA form, the CDR3 reads TGTGCCAGCAGCGAACGGACAGGCGCCTTCTCTGGAAACACCATATATTTT. This sequence encodes CASSERTGAFSGNTIYF.

This clone was seen a handful of times. J is TRBJ2-2 and V is TRBV29-1; no definite D call. The CDR3 runs to 12 residues. With 5 bases removed from V and 2 bases from J, the gap between germline ends came to 6 bases. Per germline, CDR1 SQVTM and CDR2 ANQGSEA. The CDR3 DNA sequence: TGCAGCGTTCCCAGAAACACCGGGGAGCTGTTTTTT. It yields the protein CSVPRNTGELFF.

This chain joins TRBV6-8 and TRBJ2-3, with D tentatively TRBD1 (5 bases). The CDR3 sequence is 14 residues long. Between the trimmed V and J ends, which lost 6 bases and 0 bases, there was a span of 10 bases. Per the germline V gene, CDR1 is MNHGY and CDR2 is SAAAGT. In nucleotides, the CDR3 is TGTGCCAGCAGGGACATTTCTAGCACAGATACGCAGTATTTT. It is translated as CASRDISSTDTQYF.

In DNA, the CDR3 is TGCAGCGTTGGGGGAGGGAATTGGGAGACCCAGTACTTC. This codes for CSVGGGNWETQYF. The J gene is TRBJ2-5, the V gene TRBV29-1, with 7 nucleotides matching TRBD2. Germline loops: CDR1 SQVTM, CDR2 ANQGSEA. V dropped 4 bases and J dropped 5; count of bases not matched to a gene: 7. The length of the CDR3 is 13 residues.